Following are 9 T cell receptor beta chains from one sample sequenced in a study of T-cell reconstitution after alpha-beta-depleted transplantation in children. Preparation of the TCRbeta library was carried out with unique molecular identifiers. TCRdb reprocessed the PCR reads with MiXCR, giving one entry per CDR3 protein. The data show roughly 280,000 distinct CDR3 sequences, 11% seen once. The sample was peripheral blood, taken 180 days after TCRalphabeta/CD19-depleted stem cell transplant. The receptors were sampled from a male patient between 2 and 15 years old who had a stem cell transplant for chronic granulomatous disease, so the T cells may come from the graft donor.

In regard to this clonotype: A much larger clone lies a single base off, so this may be a read error. The rearrangement joins TRBV7-8 to TRBJ1-5; D unclear. The DNA matches TRBJ2-3 better at its end, which makes the J call doubtful. The CDR3 extends over 11 amino acids. CDR1 and CDR2 (germline): SGHVS, FQNEAQ. The CDR3 loop is CASSGLGPQYF. The CDR3 DNA is TGTGCCAGCAGCGGATTGGGCCCCCAGTATTTT.

This clonotype has a count of ten or more. J is TRBJ2-3 and V is TRBV7-2; 13 positions match TRBD2. CDR3 size: 15 residues. V lost 5 bases to trimming and J lost 5 bases; unmatched junction nucleotides: 4. CDR1 and CDR2 (germline): SGHTA, FQGNSA. CDR3 bases: TGTGCCAGCAGCAGACTAGCGGGAGGTGGAGATACGCAGTATTTT. Translating it yields CASSRLAGGGDTQYF.

This clonotype was seen many times. This chain links TRBV5-8 with TRBJ2-1; D is unresolved. V lost 5 bases and J lost 10, with 16 bases in between. The CDR3 runs to 13 residues. Germline CDR1 SGHTS, CDR2 YDEGEE. In DNA, the CDR3 is TGTGCCAGCAGGAATACCGGAGTCGGAGAGCAGTTCTTC. Its translation: CASRNTGVGEQFF.

Many counts were recorded for this clonotype. The CDR3 DNA is TGTGCCAGCAGTTACGACAGGGGAGTGAACACTGAAGCTTTCTTT. This encodes CASSYDRGVNTEAFF. The genes are TRBV6-2 or TRBV6-3 and TRBJ1-1, with 8 bases aligning to TRBD1. In germline, CDR1 is MNHEY, CDR2 SVGEGT. V shed 2 bases and J 0 bases; nucleotides not matched to a gene: 2. CDR3 size: 15 residues.

This clonotype occurred many times. V and J are TRBV24-1 and TRBJ2-3; D is unclear. V was shortened by 4 bases and J by 1 base, with 11 bases between the two germline ends. CDR1 is KGHDR, CDR2 SFDVKD, per germline. The CDR3 is 15 residues long. The CDR3 nucleotides are TGTGCCACCAGTGACCCCGCTTATGGCACAGATACGCAGTATTTT. Translating gives CATSDPAYGTDTQYF.

This clonotype appeared many times. CDR3 sequence: CSVALAANEQFF. In DNA form, the CDR3 reads TGCAGCGTAGCGCTAGCGGCTAATGAGCAGTTCTTC. The gene calls are TRBV29-1 and TRBJ2-1; 7 nucleotides agree with TRBD2. CDR3 length: 12 amino acids. Germline CDR1 reads SQVTM; CDR2 reads ANQGSEA. Trimming cost V 6 bases and J 7 bases; bases outside gene matches: 6.

By proportion, this clonotype is hyperexpanded. The genes are TRBV7-2 and TRBJ2-4; D gene ambiguous. This CDR3 contains 17 residues. The V end lost 0 bases, the J end lost 0 bases, and 12 bases lay between the germline ends. Germline V gene lookup returns CDR1 SGHTA and CDR2 FQGNSA. The CDR3 region has the DNA TGTGCCAGCAGCTTAGCCGGAGTTACCCGAGCCAAAAACATTCAGTACTTC. This encodes CASSLAGVTRAKNIQYF.

In its sample, this clonotype was seen many times. The J gene is TRBJ2-1, the V gene TRBV3-1, with no clear D. CDR3 length: 15 amino acids. The V end was cut by 4 bases, the J end by 4 bases, with 14 bases between. Per germline, CDR1 LGHDT and CDR2 YNNKEL (reference sequence). The CDR3 reads CASSPRSQQYNEQFF. The CDR3 bases are TGTGCCAGCAGCCCCCGTTCCCAGCAATACAATGAGCAGTTCTTC.

In its sample, this clonotype was seen many times. J is TRBJ1-1 and V is TRBV29-1; unclear D gene. This CDR3 spans 11 amino acids. The germline CDR1 and CDR2 sequences are SQVTM and ANQGSEA. V lost 6 bases to trimming and J lost 1 base, with 6 bases between them. CDR3 residues: CSVAQNTEAFF. The CDR3 nucleotides are TGCAGCGTGGCCCAGAACACTGAAGCTTTCTTT. The entire variable domain, with the rest obtained from reference TRBV29-1 and TRBJ1-1, is as follows: SAVISQKPSRDICQRGTSLTIQCQVDSQVTMMFWYRQQPGQSLTLIATANQGSEATYESGFVIDKFPISRPNLTFSTLTVSNMSPEDSSIYLCSVAQNTEAFFGQGTRLTVV.